One T cell receptor beta chain is described in this entry. As yet, its antigen is unknown. The method was immunoSEQ multiplex PCR; TCRdb's version includes in-frame clones alone and lacks a portion of them. The sample has hundreds of thousands of clones, 90% to 97% seen once. The data belong to a study of shared clonotypes between healthy human individuals. The study's findings and limits: Only blood underwent sampling, and tissue repertoires likely differ.

This CDR3 region has 16 residues. Terminally differentiated effector memory CD45RA+ cells were excluded by CCR7 positive selection of CD45RO-negative cells. The rearrangement joins TRBV7-5 to TRBJ2-7; the D call of TRBD1 is as the table states it, not checked on the DNA. TRBV7-5 is shown as a pseudogene. The sequencing sample was made of naive CD8+ T cells sorted from blood. The sequence was collected from a woman between 25 and 40 years old in good health. The CDR3 loop reads CVRLDRRTLGTYEQYF. Here the CDR3 DNA reads TGTGTCAGACTCGACAGGCGTACATTAGGGACCTACGAGCAGTACTTC.